Listed here are 25 T cell receptor beta chains from one sample, sequenced in a study of T cell clonotyping in hematopoietic cell transplantation. Data came from immunoSEQ multiplex PCR; TCRdb stores just in-frame clones and leaves some out. The sample includes roughly 34,000 clones, 95% of them seen just once. Time point indicated: recipient sample about 28 days before transplant, after cytoreduction. The sequenced sample was peripheral blood mononuclear cells, obtained before stem cell transplant. These receptors all come from a man aged 35 to 55 with chronic myeloid leukemia. Some clones in this sample may be carry-over from other donors' samples.

The CDR3 protein is CASSLTGYGYTF. The CDR3 DNA sequence: TGCGCCAGCAGCCTGACAGGCTATGGCTACACCTTC. The rearrangement uses TRBV5-1 and TRBJ1-2; D might be TRBD1 (6 bases). This CDR3 has 12 residues. CDR1 is SGHRS, CDR2 YFSETQ, per germline. Trimming stripped 4 bases from V and 4 bases from J, with 8 bases between. The entire variable domain, with the rest obtained from reference TRBV5-1 and TRBJ1-2, is as follows: KAGVTQTPRYLIKTRGQQVTLSCSPISGHRSVSWYQQTPGQGLQFLFEYFSETQRNKGNFPGRFSGRQFSNSRSEMNVSTLELGDSALYLCASSLTGYGYTFGSGTRLTVV.

The chain joins TRBV28 to TRBJ1-1, with no clear D. Germline values: CDR1 MDHEN, CDR2 SYDVKM. The CDR3 spans 13 residues. V was clipped by 6 bases and J by 0 bases, with 8 bases between them. CDR3 coding DNA: TGTGCCAGCAGAAAACCGGTGAACACTGAAGCTTTCTTT. It yields the protein CASRKPVNTEAFF.

CDR3 DNA: TGTGCCAGCAGTTCCGCCCAGGGGGACTATGGCTACACCTTC. Amino acids: CASSSAQGDYGYTF. This chain joins TRBV28 and TRBJ1-2; 7 bases match TRBD1. Germline V gives CDR1 MDHEN, CDR2 SYDVKM. V shed 4 bases, J shed 3 bases, and the junction held 5 bases outside the gene matches. The length of the CDR3 is 14 residues.

The chain joins TRBV25-1 to TRBJ2-5; the match to TRBD1 covers 9 bases. Germline loops: CDR1 MGHDK, CDR2 SYGVNS. The CDR3 has 14 amino acids. The V gene end was trimmed by 5 bases and the J gene end by 4 bases; junction bases not matched to a gene: 5. CDR3 region: CASSQTGGGETQYF. The CDR3 nucleotides are TGTGCCAGCAGTCAGACAGGGGGGGGAGAGACCCAGTACTTC.

DNA for the CDR3: TGTGCCAGCAGTGTCCTAGGACAGGGGAGCTACGAGCAGTACTTC. As protein: CASSVLGQGSYEQYF. The chain recombines TRBV6-1 with TRBJ2-7, with 9 bases identical to TRBD1. The CDR3 loop spans 15 amino acids. J was trimmed by 3 bases and V by 4 bases; bases with no gene match: 7. Germline values: CDR1 MNHNS, CDR2 SASEGT.

The chain is built from TRBV7-2 and TRBJ1-3, with D hard to call. Germline V gene lookup returns CDR1 SGHTA and CDR2 FQGNSA. The CDR3 sequence is 14 residues long. V gave up 6 bases and J gave up 1 base, with 10 bases separating them. The CDR3 nucleotides are TGTGCCAGCAGTATAGACCCTTCTGGAAACACCATATATTTT. Translating gives CASSIDPSGNTIYF. Filled out from reference TRBV7-2 and TRBJ1-3, the complete variable domain reads GAGVSQSPSNKVTEKGKDVELRCDPISGHTALYWYRQSLGQGLEFLIYFQGNSAPDKSGLPSDRFSAERTGGSVSTLTIQRTQQEDSAVYLCASSIDPSGNTIYFGEGSWLTVV.

The chain is built from TRBV6-1 and TRBJ1-1, with D perhaps TRBD1 (5 bases). The germline V gene has CDR1 MNHNS and CDR2 SASEGT. Trimming left V 0 bases short and J 1 base short, with 12 bases between. This CDR3 has 16 residues. The CDR3 DNA is TGTGCCAGCAGTGAAGCTGGGGGGACCCCGAACACTGAAGCTTTCTTT. It yields the protein CASSEAGGTPNTEAFF.

This chain joins TRBV27 and TRBJ2-1; D is ambiguous. The germline CDR1 and CDR2 sequences are MNHEY and SMNVEV (reference sequence). Trimming left V 6 bases short and J 11 bases short, with 11 bases between. The CDR3 runs to 11 residues. The CDR3: CASRFAAQQFF. CDR3 nucleotide sequence: TGTGCCAGCAGATTTGCAGCCCAGCAGTTCTTC.

The gene calls are TRBV4-3 and TRBJ1-6; 9 nucleotides agree with TRBD1. The CDR3 has 15 residues. Germline V gives CDR1 LGHNA, CDR2 YSLEER. The V and J ends lost 1 base and 14 bases, in that order; junction bases with no gene match: 9. DNA of the CDR3: TGCGCCAGCAGCCAAGGGGGACAGGGCTATACAGCCCTCCACTTT. Residues: CASSQGGQGYTALHF.

A single count supports this clone. The genes are TRBV27 and TRBJ2-7, with 8 bases matching TRBD2. Germline loops: CDR1 MNHEY, CDR2 SMNVEV (reference sequence). J gave up 7 bases and V 4 bases, and 12 bases lay outside the gene matches. The CDR3 loop spans 15 amino acids. The CDR3 DNA is TGTGCCAGCAGTTCCCCCGGGGGGGCGGTCTGGGAGCAGTACTTC. Translation gives CASSSPGGAVWEQYF.

The rearrangement joins TRBV7-9 to TRBJ2-5; tentative D call: TRBD2 (7 bases). Trimming left V 1 base short and J 5 bases short, with 14 bases between. Germline lookup yields CDR1 SEHNR and CDR2 FQNEAQ (reference sequence). The CDR3 totals 15 residues. The CDR3 is CASSLVGGHQETQYF. For the CDR3, the DNA is TGTGCCAGCAGCTTAGTCGGGGGGCATCAGGAGACCCAGTACTTC.

This chain uses TRBV9 with TRBJ2-4, with D perhaps being TRBD1 or TRBD2 (5 bases each). The CDR3 extends over 13 amino acids. Germline CDR1 and CDR2: SGDLS and YYNGEE. Trimming cost V 1 base and J 5 bases, with 7 bases left between them. CDR3 residues: CASSVRGENIQYF. CDR3 sequence (DNA): TGTGCCAGCAGCGTACGAGGGGAAAACATTCAGTACTTC.

The J gene is TRBJ1-5, the V gene TRBV7-8; 11 nucleotides align to TRBD1. After removal of 4 bases from V and 4 bases from J, the junction contained 6 bases not matched to a gene. This CDR3 has 16 amino acids. Germline loops: CDR1 SGHVS, CDR2 FQNEAQ. In DNA form, the CDR3 reads TGTGCCAGCAGCTGGGGACAGGGGGAAGTAAATCAGCCCCAGCATTTT. Its translation is CASSWGQGEVNQPQHF.

V and J are TRBV19 and TRBJ1-2; unclear D gene. CDR1 LNHDA and CDR2 SQIVND come from the germline V gene (reference sequence). V lost 3 bases and J lost 2, with 7 bases in between. The CDR3 has 13 residues. The CDR3 coding sequence is TGTGCCAGTAGTATGGGCAGAAACTATGGCTACACCTTC. Translation gives CASSMGRNYGYTF.

About this clone: The germline gene is not matched at one end of the junction; a read error may be the cause. This chain uses TRBV7-7 with TRBJ1-4; D remains ambiguous. Germline V gives CDR1 SSHAT, CDR2 FNYEAQ (reference sequence). CDR3 size: 17 residues. In DNA, the CDR3 is TGTGCTAGCACCCCCCTTACTCCGTGGGAAACTAATGAAAAACTGTTTTTT. Its translation: CASTPLTPWETNEKLFF.

The chain is built from TRBV9 and TRBJ1-1; 7 bases agree with TRBD1. Germline V gene sequence: CDR1 SGDLS, CDR2 YYNGEE. CDR3 length equals 13 residues. The trim removed 3 bases at V and 7 bases at J, leaving 6 bases unmatched. CDR3: CASSATRGSEAFF. CDR3 in DNA: TGTGCCAGCAGCGCTACCAGGGGGAGTGAAGCTTTCTTT.

The J gene is TRBJ1-2, the V gene TRBV28; 7 nucleotides agree with TRBD1. Germline V gene sequence: CDR1 MDHEN, CDR2 SYDVKM. The V segment lost 3 bases and the J segment 0 bases; nucleotides outside the gene matches: 10. The CDR3 is 17 residues long. For the CDR3, the DNA is TGTGCCAGCAGTTTCCCACATGGACAGGCAACTAACTATGGCTACACCTTC. Encoded protein: CASSFPHGQATNYGYTF.

The CDR3: CASSFGFEGNQPQHF. The DNA for the CDR3 is TGCGCCAGCAGCTTTGGATTCGAGGGGAATCAGCCCCAGCATTTT. This chain joins TRBV5-1 and TRBJ1-5, with D maybe TRBD1 (5 bases). The V end was cut by 2 bases, the J end by 4 bases, with 13 bases between. The CDR3 consists of 15 residues. Germline assignment: CDR1 SGHRS and CDR2 YFSETQ.

The rearrangement joins TRBV27 to TRBJ2-3, with TRBD2 matching 7 bases. With V trimmed by 6 bases and J by 1 base, 1 base remained unmatched. This CDR3 comprises 13 residues. The germline V gene has CDR1 MNHEY and CDR2 SMNVEV (reference sequence). The chain's CDR3 is CASRSGGTDTQYF. CDR3 nucleotides: TGTGCCAGCAGGAGCGGGGGCACAGATACGCAGTATTTT.

V usage is TRBV5-6 and J usage is TRBJ1-2; D remains unclear. This CDR3 region has 15 residues. Germline V gene lookup returns CDR1 SGHDT and CDR2 YYEEEE. The ends were cut back, 4 bases at V and 2 bases at J, with 15 bases in the middle. The chain's CDR3 is CASSGSGESNYGYTF. CDR3 coding DNA: TGTGCCAGCAGCGGTTCAGGAGAGTCGAACTATGGCTACACCTTC.

This clone was recorded once. The J gene is TRBJ1-2, the V gene TRBV7-9; D gene unclear. This CDR3 comprises 15 residues. V lost 5 bases and J lost 4, with 17 bases in between. Per germline, CDR1 SEHNR and CDR2 FQNEAQ (reference sequence). This CDR3 is CASSPLLQAVYGYTF. CDR3 bases: TGTGCCAGCAGCCCCCTCTTGCAGGCGGTCTATGGCTACACCTTC. The full variable domain, with the rest looked up from reference TRBV7-9 and TRBJ1-2, is DTGVSQNPRHKITKRGQNVTFRCDPISEHNRLYWYRQTLGQGPEFLTYFQNEAQLEKSRLLSDRFSAERPKGSFSTLEIQRTEQGDSAMYLCASSPLLQAVYGYTFGSGTRLTVV.

The chain employs TRBV7-9 and TRBJ2-1; TRBD2 agrees at 11 bases. Unmatched junction bases numbered 10, after V lost 7 bases and J lost 8 bases. Looked up from germline, CDR1 is SEHNR and CDR2 is FQNEAQ (reference sequence). There are 15 residues in the CDR3. CDR3 nucleotides: TGTGCCAGCATAGTGATTACTAGCGGGGGAGATGAGCAGTTCTTC. Translated: CASIVITSGGDEQFF.

This clone is a singleton in its sample. The chain has TRBV19 and TRBJ1-4, with no clear D. The CDR3 consists of 12 residues. V lost 3 bases, J lost 8 bases, and 7 bases lay in between. In germline, CDR1 is LNHDA, CDR2 SQIVND (reference sequence). The CDR3 reads CASSMGREKLFF. In DNA, the CDR3 is TGTGCCAGTAGTATGGGAAGGGAAAAACTGTTTTTT.

V gene TRBV6-4 combines with J gene TRBJ1-2; D is perhaps TRBD1 (5 bases). Trimming cost V 6 bases and J 5 bases, with 19 bases left between them. The CDR3 totals 15 residues. Germline CDR1 and CDR2: MRHNA and SNTAGT. The CDR3: CASRPRRDGLYGYTF. DNA for the CDR3: TGTGCCAGCAGACCCCGCCGGGACGGCTTATATGGCTACACCTTC.

The V and J genes are TRBV30 and TRBJ1-1; 9 bases agree with TRBD1. The CDR3 covers 12 residues. Germline loops: CDR1 GTSNPN, CDR2 SVGIG (reference sequence). The trim removed 3 bases at V and 9 bases at J, leaving 5 bases unmatched. CDR3 in DNA: TGTGCCTGGAGCGTGACAGGGGGACAAGCTTTCTTT. It encodes CAWSVTGGQAFF.